The clone carrying this T cell receptor (beta chain) has only a few counts. The data were taken from a study of blood T cell repertoires in COVID-19. Germline loops: CDR1 SNHLY, CDR2 FYNNEI. V lost 2 bases and J 7 bases, leaving 17 bases between the germline ends. This CDR3 contains 16 residues. The protocol was immunoSEQ multiplex PCR, while the TCRdb copy is restricted to in-frame clones and leaves out a portion. The sample lists fewer than 55,000 clones; approximately 86% were seen once. This chain links TRBV2 with TRBJ1-4; D possibly corresponds to TRBD1 (5 bases). This receptor was identified in a man aged 45-65 years with active COVID-19. The sequenced material came from peripheral blood. CDR3 bases: TGTGCCAGCAGTGAATCGTGGAGGGGAAGGGGTGAAAAACTGTTTTTT. Encoded protein: CASSESWRGRGEKLFF.